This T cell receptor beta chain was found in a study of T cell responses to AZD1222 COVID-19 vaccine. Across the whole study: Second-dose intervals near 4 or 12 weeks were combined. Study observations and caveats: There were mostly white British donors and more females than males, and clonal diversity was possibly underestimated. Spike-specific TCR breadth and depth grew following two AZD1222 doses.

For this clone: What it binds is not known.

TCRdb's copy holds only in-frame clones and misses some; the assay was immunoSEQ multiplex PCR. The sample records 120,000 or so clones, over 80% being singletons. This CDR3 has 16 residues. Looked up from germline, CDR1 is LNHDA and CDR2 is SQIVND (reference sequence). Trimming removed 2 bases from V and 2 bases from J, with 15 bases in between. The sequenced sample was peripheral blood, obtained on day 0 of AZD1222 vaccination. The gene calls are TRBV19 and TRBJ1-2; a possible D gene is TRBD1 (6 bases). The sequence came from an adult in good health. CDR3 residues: CASSIPGATGNYGYTF. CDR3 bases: TGTGCCAGTAGTATACCGGGGGCGACGGGAAACTATGGCTACACCTTC.